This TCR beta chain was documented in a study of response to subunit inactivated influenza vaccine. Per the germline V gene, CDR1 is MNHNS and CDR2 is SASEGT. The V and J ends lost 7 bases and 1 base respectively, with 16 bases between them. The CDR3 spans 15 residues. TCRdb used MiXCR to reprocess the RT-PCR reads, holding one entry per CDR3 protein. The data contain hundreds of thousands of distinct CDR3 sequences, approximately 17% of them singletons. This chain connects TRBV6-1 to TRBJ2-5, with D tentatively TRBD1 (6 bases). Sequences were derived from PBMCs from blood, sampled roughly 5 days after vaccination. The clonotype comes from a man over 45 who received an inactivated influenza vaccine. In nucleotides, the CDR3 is TGTGCCAGCAACCCCATCGTGGGGGCCCAAGAGACCCAGTACTTC. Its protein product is CASNPIVGAQETQYF.